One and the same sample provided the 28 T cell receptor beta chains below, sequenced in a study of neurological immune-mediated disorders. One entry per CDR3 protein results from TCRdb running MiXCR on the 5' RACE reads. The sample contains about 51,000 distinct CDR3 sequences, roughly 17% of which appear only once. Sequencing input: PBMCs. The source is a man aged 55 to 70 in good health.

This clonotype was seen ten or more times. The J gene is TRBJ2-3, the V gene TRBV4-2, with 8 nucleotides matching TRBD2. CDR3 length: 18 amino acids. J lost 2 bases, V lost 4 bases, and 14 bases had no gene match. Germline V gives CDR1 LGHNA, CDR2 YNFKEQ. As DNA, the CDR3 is TGTGCCAGCAGCCCACTGGGAACCCCGGGAGGGGTCACAGATACGCAGTATTTT. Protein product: CASSPLGTPGGVTDTQYF.

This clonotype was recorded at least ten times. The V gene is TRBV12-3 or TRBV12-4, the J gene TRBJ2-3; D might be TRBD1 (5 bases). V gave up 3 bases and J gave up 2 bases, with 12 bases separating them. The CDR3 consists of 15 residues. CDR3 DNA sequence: TGTGCCAGCAGTTTTCGGGCAGGGCCCACAGATACGCAGTATTTT. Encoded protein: CASSFRAGPTDTQYF.

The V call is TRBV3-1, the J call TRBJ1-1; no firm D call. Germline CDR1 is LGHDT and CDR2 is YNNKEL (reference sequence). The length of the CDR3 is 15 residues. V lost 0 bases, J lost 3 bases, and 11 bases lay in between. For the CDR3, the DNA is TGTGCCAGCAGCCAAGAGGTGGCTTATGACACTGAAGCTTTCTTT. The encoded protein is CASSQEVAYDTEAFF.

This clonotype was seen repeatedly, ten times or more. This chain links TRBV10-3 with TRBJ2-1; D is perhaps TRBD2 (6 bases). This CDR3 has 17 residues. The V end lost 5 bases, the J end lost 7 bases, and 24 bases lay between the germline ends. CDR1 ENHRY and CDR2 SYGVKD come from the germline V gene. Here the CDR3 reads CAISPVQRVWGRNEQFF. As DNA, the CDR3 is TGTGCCATCAGTCCTGTCCAGCGGGTTTGGGGCCGGAATGAGCAGTTCTTC.

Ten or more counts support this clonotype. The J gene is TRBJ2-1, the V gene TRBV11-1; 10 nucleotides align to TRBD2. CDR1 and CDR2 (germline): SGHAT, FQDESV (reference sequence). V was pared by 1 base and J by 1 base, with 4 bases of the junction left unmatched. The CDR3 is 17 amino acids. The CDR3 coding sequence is TGTGCCAGCAGCTTAGGGCAGCGGGAGGGATCCTACAATGAGCAGTTCTTC. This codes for CASSLGQREGSYNEQFF. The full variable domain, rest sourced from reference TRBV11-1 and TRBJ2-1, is EAEVAQSPRYKITEKSQAVAFWCDPISGHATLYWYRQILGQGPELLVQFQDESVVDDSQLPKDRFSAERLKGVDSTLKIQPAELGDSAMYLCASSLGQREGSYNEQFFGPGTRLTVL.

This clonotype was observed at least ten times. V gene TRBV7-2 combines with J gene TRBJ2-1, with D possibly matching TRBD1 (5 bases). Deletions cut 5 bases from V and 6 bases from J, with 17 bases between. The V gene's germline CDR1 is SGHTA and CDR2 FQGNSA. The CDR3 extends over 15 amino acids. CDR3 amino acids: CASSRLGLGANEQFF. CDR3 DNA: TGTGCCAGCAGCCGACTTGGCCTTGGGGCCAATGAGCAGTTCTTC.

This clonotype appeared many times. In DNA form, the CDR3 reads TGTGCCAGCAGCTTCTCCAACTCTGGAAACACCATATATTTT. This gives the protein CASSFSNSGNTIYF. The chain carries TRBV7-2 and TRBJ1-3; D not certain. The germline V gene has CDR1 SGHTA and CDR2 FQGNSA. Trimming took off 3 bases at V and 0 bases at J, with 6 bases between the two ends. The CDR3 spans 14 residues.

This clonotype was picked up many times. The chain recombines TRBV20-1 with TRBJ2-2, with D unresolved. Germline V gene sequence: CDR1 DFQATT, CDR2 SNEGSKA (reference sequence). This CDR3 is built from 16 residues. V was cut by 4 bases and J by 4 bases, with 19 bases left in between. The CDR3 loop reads CSAMPVSSGRTGELFF. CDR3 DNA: TGCAGTGCTATGCCCGTCTCTTCGGGCCGCACCGGGGAGCTGTTTTTT.

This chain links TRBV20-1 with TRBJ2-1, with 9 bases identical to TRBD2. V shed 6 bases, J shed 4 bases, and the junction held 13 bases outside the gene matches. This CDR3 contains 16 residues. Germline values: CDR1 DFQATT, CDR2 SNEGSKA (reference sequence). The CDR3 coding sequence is TGCAGTGCCCTCCCCCCGCTAGCGGGATCTTACAATGAGCAGTTCTTC. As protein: CSALPPLAGSYNEQFF.

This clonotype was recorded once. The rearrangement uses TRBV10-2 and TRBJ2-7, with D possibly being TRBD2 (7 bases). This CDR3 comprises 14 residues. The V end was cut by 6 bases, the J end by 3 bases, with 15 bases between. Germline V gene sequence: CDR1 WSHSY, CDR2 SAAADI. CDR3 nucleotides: TGCGCCAGCAGGGCCGGGGAGGGGGACTACGAGCAGTACTTC. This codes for CASRAGEGDYEQYF.

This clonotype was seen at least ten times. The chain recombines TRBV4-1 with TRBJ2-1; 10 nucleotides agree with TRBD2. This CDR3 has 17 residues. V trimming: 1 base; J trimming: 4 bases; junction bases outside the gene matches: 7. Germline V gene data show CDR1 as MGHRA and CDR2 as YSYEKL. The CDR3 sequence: CASSQGSPSGRYNEQFF. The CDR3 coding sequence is TGCGCCAGCAGCCAAGGGTCCCCTAGCGGGAGATACAATGAGCAGTTCTTC.

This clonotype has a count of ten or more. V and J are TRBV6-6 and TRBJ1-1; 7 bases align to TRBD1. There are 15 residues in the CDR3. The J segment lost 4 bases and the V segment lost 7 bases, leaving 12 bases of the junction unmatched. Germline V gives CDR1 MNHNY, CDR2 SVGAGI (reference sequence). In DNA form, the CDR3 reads TGTGCCAGCACTCCACATAGGGCAGGGGGCACTGAAGCTTTCTTT. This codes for CASTPHRAGGTEAFF.

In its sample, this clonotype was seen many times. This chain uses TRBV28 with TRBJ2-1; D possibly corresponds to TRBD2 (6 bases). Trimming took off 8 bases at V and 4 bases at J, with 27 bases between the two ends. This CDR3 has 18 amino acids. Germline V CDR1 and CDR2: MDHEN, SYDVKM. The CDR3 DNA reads TGTGCCAGCTGCCCCCCGCCGCGGGGCAGTTGGAGGTACAATGAGCAGTTCTTC. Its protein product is CASCPPPRGSWRYNEQFF.

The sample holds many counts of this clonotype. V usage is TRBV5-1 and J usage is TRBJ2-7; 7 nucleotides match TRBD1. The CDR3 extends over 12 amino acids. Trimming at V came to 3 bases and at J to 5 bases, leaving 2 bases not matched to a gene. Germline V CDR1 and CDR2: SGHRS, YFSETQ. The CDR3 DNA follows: TGCGCCAGCAGCTGGGACAGAGACGAGCAGTACTTC. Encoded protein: CASSWDRDEQYF.

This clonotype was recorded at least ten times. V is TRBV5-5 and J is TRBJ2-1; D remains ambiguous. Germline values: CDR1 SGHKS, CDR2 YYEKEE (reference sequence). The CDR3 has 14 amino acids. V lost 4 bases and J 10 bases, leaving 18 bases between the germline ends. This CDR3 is CASSLRPLPNEQFF. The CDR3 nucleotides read TGTGCCAGCAGCCTACGACCGCTGCCGAACGAGCAGTTCTTC.

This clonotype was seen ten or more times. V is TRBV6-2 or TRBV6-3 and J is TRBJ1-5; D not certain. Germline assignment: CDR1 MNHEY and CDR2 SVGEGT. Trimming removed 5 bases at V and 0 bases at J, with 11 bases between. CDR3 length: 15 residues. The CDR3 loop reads CASSEFSYSNQPQHF. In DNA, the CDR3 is TGTGCCAGCAGTGAGTTCAGCTATAGCAATCAGCCCCAGCATTTT.

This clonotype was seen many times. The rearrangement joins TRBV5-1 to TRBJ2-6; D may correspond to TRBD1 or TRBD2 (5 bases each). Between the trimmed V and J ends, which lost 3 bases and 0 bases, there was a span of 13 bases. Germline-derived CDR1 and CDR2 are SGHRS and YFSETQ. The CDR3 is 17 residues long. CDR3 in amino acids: CASSSGTGPSGANVLTF. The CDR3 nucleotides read TGCGCCAGCAGCTCCGGGACGGGGCCCTCTGGGGCCAACGTCCTGACTTTC.

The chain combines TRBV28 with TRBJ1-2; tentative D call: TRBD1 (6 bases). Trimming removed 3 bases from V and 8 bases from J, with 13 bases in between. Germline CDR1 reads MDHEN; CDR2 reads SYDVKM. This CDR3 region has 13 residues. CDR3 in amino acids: CASSLDGGGGYTF. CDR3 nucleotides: TGTGCCAGCAGTTTGGACGGGGGGGGCGGCTACACCTTC.

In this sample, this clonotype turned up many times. The CDR3 DNA sequence: TGTGCCAGCAGTCTCAGGGGGGGGACAGATACGCAGTATTTT. Its translation: CASSLRGGTDTQYF. This chain uses TRBV7-3 with TRBJ2-3; the D call may be TRBD1 or TRBD2 (7 bases each). V lost 6 bases and J 3 bases, leaving 13 bases between the germline ends. The CDR3 sequence is 14 residues long. CDR1 is SGHTA and CDR2 is FQGTGA in the germline V gene.

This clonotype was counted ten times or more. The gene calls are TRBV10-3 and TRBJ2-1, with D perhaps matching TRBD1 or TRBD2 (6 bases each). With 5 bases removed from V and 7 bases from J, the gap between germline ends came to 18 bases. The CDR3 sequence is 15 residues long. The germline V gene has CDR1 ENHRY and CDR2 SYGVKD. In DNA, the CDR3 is TGTGCCATCAGTCCCACAGGGAGGTCTCTAAATGAGCAGTTCTTC. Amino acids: CAISPTGRSLNEQFF.

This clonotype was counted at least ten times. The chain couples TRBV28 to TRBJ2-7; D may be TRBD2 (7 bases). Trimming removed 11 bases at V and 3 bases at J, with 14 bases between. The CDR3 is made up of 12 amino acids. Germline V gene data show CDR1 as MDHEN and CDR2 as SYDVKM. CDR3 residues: CALQGGNYEQYF. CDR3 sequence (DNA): TGTGCCCTACAGGGAGGGAACTACGAGCAGTACTTC.

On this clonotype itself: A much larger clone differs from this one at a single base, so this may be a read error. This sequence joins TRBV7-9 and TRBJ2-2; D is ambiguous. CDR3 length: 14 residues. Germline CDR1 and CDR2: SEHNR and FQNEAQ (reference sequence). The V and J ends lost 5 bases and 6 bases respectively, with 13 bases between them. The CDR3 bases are TGTGCCAGCAGCATTACAAGGACGGCCGGGGAGCTGTTTTTT. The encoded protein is CASSITRTAGELFF.

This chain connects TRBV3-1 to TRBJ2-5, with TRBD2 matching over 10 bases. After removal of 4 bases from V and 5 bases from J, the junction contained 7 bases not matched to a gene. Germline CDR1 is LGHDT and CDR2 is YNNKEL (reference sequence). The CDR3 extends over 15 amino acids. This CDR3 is CASSPMTTSGETQYF. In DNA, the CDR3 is TGTGCCAGCAGCCCCATGACGACTAGCGGGGAGACCCAGTACTTC.

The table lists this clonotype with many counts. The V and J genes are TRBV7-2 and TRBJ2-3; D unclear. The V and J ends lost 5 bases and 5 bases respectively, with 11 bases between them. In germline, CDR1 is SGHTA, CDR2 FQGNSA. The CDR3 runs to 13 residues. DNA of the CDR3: TGTGCCAGCAGCCTCGGACCCCAAGATACGCAGTATTTT. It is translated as CASSLGPQDTQYF.

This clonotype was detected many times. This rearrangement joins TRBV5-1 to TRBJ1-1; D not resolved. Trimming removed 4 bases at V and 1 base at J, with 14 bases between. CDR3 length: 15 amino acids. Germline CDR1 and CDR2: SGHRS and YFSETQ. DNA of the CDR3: TGCGCCAGCAGCCCCACGGGTGGTGCGAACACTGAAGCTTTCTTT. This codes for CASSPTGGANTEAFF.

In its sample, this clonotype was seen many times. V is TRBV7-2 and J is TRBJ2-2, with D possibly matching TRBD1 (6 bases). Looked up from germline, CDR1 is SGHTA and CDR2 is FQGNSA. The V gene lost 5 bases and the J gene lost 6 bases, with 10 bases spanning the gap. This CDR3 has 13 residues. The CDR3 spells CASSAQGSGELFF. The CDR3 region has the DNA TGTGCCAGCAGCGCGCAGGGGTCCGGGGAGCTGTTTTTT.

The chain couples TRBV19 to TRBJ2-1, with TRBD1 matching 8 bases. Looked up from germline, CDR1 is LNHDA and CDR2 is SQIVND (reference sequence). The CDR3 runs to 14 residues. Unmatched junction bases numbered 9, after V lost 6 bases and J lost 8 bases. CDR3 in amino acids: CASREWTGMDEQFF. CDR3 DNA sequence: TGTGCCAGTAGGGAATGGACAGGGATGGATGAGCAGTTCTTC.

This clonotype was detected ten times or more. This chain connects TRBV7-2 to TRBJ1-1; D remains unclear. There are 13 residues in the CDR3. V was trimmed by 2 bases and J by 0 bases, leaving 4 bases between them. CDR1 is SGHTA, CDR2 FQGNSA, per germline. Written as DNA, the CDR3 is TGTGCCAGCAGCTTATGGATGAACACTGAAGCTTTCTTT. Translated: CASSLWMNTEAFF.